This T cell receptor (beta chain) was recorded in a study of blood T cells in healthy people across ages (dated by TCRdb to the mid-2010s). Study-level background: In model experiments, template switching captured roughly one uniquely barcoded TCR beta cDNA molecule for every two T cells. Donors of different ages were randomly distributed across sequencing lanes to avoid experimental bias. Two additional independent replicas of 1 million unique cDNA reads from the same blood draw were analyzed for two donors (one aged 18 to 30 and one aged 80 or older). To track age-related changes in TCR beta repertoire diversity, the study relied on deep sequencing normalized with unique cDNA molecular identifiers. The donors were divided into four age groups: young (average around 16 years), middle-aged (roughly 40), aged (approximately 62) and long-lived (82). What the authors observed across the whole study: Because donor CMV infection status was unknown, age-related changes in expanded clonotypes were potentially confounded. Total diversity estimates from one million sequenced T cells were considered lower bounds and underestimates. Observed TCR beta diversity correlated strongly with the percentage of naive T cells measured by flow cytometry. Compared with the aged group, more naive CD4+ T cells, fewer expanded clones and increased TCR diversity were shown by the long-lived group, suggesting age selection. As age increased, observed TCR beta diversity per million T cells dropped in a roughly linear way, and a significant reduction was already evident by age about 40. Bulk unsorted PBMC profiling prevented conclusive comparison of naive and antigen-experienced compartments.

Donors were a few dozen systemically healthy Caucasian individuals from Russia aged roughly 6 to 100 years. Each donor gave around 9.8 milliliters of peripheral blood, collected into EDTA-treated Vacutainer tubes. Ficoll-Paque density-gradient centrifugation was used to isolate PBMCs, with at least 7 million obtained per sample. Trizol reagent was used to extract total RNA from the PBMCs, yielding at least 6 micrograms per sample. The percentages of naive CD45RAhigh/CD27high T cells were determined by flow cytometry on a PBMC aliquot from every donor. Points on this clonotype: It has no known antigen specificity. No much larger clonotype is one base removed from it; base qualities were not supplied.

The germline V gene provides CDR1 SGHVS and CDR2 FQNEAQ. From cysteine to phenylalanine, the CDR3 is 14 amino acids long. The read is trimmed to its CDR3 DNA, 42 bases read in frame from base 1. V drops 8 bases and J drops 2 bases, leaving 14 bases in between. Receptor amplification or capture employed 5' RACE. Sequencing instrument: Illumina HiSeq 2500. A second about 7 to 12 cycle PCR used a sample-barcoded 5' primer and a J-beta primer mix. A template-switch 5' adaptor carrying 12 random nucleotides introduced a unique molecular identifier onto each TCR beta cDNA molecule. Each sample yielded at least 2.5 million CDR3-containing paired-end reads. All of the RNA was converted into first-strand cDNA using the Mint cDNA synthesis kit, with a TRBC-specific oligonucleotide serving as the primer. After uracil-DNA glycosylase treatment, a first 18-cycle PCR used universal primers M1SS and BC2_uni_R on all cDNA. The source study handled its data this way. Each sample was normalized by randomly selecting 1 million high-quality reads, each carrying a distinct molecular identifier. Instead of being binned into consensus sequences, reads that shared molecular identifiers were thrown out. MiTCR, with a Q25 quality threshold and the strictest error-elimination algorithm, was used for CDR3 identification, clonotype clustering and error correction. A nonparametric unseen species model with Euler transformation was used to estimate a lower bound on total TCR beta diversity. TCRdb took the public reads, trimmed them with fastp at Q25, ran MiXCR for clone calling and kept in-frame beta chains. Identical CDR3 protein sequences are pooled into one entry, listed with their most common genes and DNA. TCRdb, not the original authors, processed these V and J calls. For this sample there are about 1.8 million distinct CDR3 sequences; about 50% appear just once. The ten most abundant clones make up 2.1% of the sample.

Material: blood. The receptor was isolated from a woman aged 40 to 49 in good health. Here the chain combines TRBV7-8 and TRBJ2-3; TRBD2 is a possible D gene, resting on 6 matching bases. The DNA is TGTGCCAGCTCCGAGCGGGCCAACACAGATACGCAGTATTTT. Translated, this is CASSERANTDTQYF.